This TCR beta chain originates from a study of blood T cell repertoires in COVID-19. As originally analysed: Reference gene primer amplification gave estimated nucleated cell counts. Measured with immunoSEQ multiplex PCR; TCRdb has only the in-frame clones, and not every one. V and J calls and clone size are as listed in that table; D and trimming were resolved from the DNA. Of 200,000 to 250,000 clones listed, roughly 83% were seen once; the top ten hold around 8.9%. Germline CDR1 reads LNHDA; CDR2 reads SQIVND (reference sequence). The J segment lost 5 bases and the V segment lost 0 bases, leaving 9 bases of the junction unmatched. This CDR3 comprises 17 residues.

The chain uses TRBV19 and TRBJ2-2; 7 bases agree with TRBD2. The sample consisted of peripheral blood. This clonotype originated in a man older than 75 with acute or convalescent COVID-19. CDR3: CASSIDLRGGPTGELFF. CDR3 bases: TGTGCCAGTAGTATAGATTTGCGGGGAGGGCCGACCGGGGAGCTGTTTTTT.